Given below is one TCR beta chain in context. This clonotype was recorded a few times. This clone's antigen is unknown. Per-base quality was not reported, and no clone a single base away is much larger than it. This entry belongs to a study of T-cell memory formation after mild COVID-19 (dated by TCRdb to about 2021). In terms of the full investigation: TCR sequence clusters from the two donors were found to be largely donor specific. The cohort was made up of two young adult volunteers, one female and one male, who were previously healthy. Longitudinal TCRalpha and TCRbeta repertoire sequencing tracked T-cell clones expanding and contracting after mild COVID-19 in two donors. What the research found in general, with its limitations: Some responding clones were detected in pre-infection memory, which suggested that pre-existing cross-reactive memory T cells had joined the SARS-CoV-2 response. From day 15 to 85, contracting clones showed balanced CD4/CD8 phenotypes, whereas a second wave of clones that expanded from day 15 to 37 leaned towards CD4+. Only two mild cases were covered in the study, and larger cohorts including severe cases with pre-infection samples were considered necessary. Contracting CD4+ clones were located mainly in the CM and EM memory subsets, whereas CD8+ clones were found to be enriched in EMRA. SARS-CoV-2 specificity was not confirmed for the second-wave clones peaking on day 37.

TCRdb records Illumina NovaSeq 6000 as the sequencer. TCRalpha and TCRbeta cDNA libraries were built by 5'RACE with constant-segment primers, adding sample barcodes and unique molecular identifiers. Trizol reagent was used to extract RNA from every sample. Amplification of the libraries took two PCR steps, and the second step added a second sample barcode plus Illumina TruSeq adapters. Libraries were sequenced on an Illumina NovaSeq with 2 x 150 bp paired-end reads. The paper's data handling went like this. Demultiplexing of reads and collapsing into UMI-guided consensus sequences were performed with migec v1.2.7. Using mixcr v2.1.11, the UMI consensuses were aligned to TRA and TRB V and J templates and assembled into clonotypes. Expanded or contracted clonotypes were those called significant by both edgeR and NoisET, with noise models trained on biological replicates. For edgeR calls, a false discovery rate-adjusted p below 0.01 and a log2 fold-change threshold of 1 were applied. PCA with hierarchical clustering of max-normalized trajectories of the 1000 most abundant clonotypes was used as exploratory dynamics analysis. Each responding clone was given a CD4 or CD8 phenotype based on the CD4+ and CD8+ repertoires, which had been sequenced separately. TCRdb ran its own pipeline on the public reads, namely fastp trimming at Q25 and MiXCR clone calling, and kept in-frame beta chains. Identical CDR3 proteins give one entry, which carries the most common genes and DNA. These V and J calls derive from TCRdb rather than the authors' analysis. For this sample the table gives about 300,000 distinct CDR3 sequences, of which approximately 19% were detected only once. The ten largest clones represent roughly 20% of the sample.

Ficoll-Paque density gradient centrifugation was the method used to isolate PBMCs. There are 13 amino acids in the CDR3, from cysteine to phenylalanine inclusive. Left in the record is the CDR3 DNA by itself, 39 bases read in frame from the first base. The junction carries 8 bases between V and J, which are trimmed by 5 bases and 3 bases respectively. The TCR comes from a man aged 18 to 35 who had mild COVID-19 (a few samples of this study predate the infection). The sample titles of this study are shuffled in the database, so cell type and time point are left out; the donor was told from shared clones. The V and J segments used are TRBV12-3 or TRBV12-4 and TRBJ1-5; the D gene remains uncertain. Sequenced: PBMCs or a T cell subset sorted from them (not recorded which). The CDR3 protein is CASSAGYNQPQHF. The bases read TGTGCCAGCAGTGCAGGCTACAATCAGCCCCAGCATTTT.